Listed below are T cell receptor beta chains from one sample, sequenced in a study of CD4 T cells in relation to SARS-CoV-2 and coronaviruses. The antigens of these receptors remain unknown. Sequencing was performed with immunoSEQ multiplex PCR; in TCRdb, only in-frame clones are kept and a portion is missing. The table includes over 35,000 clones, over 75% detected once. The sequencing sample was made of memory CD4+ T cells from PBMCs, cultured in vitro. The origin of the receptors is an adult with COVID-19. Both conserved end residues are part of each CDR3. The order of the fields is J gene, clone size, D gene, V gene, CDR3 protein, CDR3 DNA. D genes are given only for firm matches. Expanded clones get a size class; other rows say once, few or many, or leave the size out.

TRBJ2-1 - TRBD2 TRBV20-1 CSASSGRYNEQFF TGCAGTGCTAGTAGCGGGAGATACAATGAGCAGTTCTTC
TRBJ1-5 - - TRBV4-1 CASSLRRSQPQHF TGCGCCAGCAGCCTGAGACGGAGTCAGCCCCAGCATTTT
TRBJ2-5 - TRBD1 TRBV28 CASRTFTGTGSLGAKETQYF TGTGCCAGCAGGACTTTCACCGGGACAGGAAGCTTGGGTGCCAAAGAGACCCAGTACTTC
TRBJ2-7 - TRBD2 TRBV27 CASSLAGDREQYF TGTGCCAGCTCCCTAGCGGGAGACCGAGAGCAGTACTTC
TRBJ2-1 - - TRBV2 CASSEAQGGEQFF TGTGCCAGCAGTGAAGCGCAGGGAGGTGAGCAGTTCTTC
TRBJ2-3 - - TRBV18 CASSPQGDTQYF TGTGCCAGCTCACCACAGGGAGATACGCAGTATTTT
TRBJ2-1 - TRBD1 TRBV5-4 CASSLSQGFYNEQFF TGTGCCAGCAGCTTGTCACAGGGGTTCTACAATGAGCAGTTCTTC
TRBJ2-3 - - TRBV9 CASSVGGRRHTDTQYF TGTGCCAGCAGCGTAGGGGGCAGGCGACACACAGATACGCAGTATTTT
TRBJ1-2 - - TRBV28 CASSRPLGTEYGYTF TGTGCCAGCAGTAGACCTCTAGGGACGGAGTATGGCTACACCTTC
TRBJ2-3 - TRBD1 TRBV28 CASSRSQGSDTQYF TGTGCCAGCAGTCGGTCACAGGGGTCAGATACGCAGTATTTT
TRBJ2-3 - TRBD1 TRBV4-2 CASSQAGQGLYTDTQYF TGTGCCAGCAGCCAAGCAGGACAGGGGCTTTACACAGATACGCAGTATTTT
TRBJ2-7 - - TRBV7-2 CASSLMGASNYEQYF TGTGCCAGCAGCTTAATGGGGGCTTCTAACTACGAGCAGTACTTC
TRBJ2-5 once - TRBV2 CASSVEGGEETQYF TGTGCCAGCAGTGTAGAGGGGGGGGAAGAGACCCAGTACTTC
TRBJ1-5 - - TRBV18 CASSPPGVVGQPQHF TGTGCCAGCTCACCACCCGGTGTAGTGGGTCAGCCCCAGCATTTT
TRBJ2-5 - TRBD2 TRBV5-4 CASSLPAGRQETQYF TGTGCCAGCAGCTTGCCAGCGGGGCGTCAAGAGACCCAGTACTTC
TRBJ2-3 - - TRBV7-6 CASSLVAQKTDTQYF TGTGCCAGCAGCTTAGTCGCACAGAAGACAGATACGCAGTATTTT
TRBJ2-7 once - TRBV10-3 CATGDQIYEQYF TGTGCCACGGGGGACCAAATCTACGAGCAGTACTTC
TRBJ2-4 - - TRBV11-2 CASSLAPGDSRNIQYF TGTGCCAGCAGCTTAGCCCCAGGAGATAGCCGAAACATTCAGTACTTC
TRBJ1-1 - TRBD1 TRBV28 CASSFLTGRGTEAFF TGTGCCAGCAGTTTCTTGACAGGGCGGGGTACTGAAGCTTTCTTT
TRBJ2-7 - - TRBV2 CASSQEAYEQYF TGTGCCAGCAGCCAAGAAGCCTACGAGCAGTACTTC
TRBJ1-5 - TRBD1 TRBV4-1 CASSQDLRDRQPQHF TGCGCCAGCAGCCAAGATTTAAGGGACAGGCAGCCCCAGCATTTT